The next 21 T cell receptor beta chains were all read from a single sample in a study of blood T cells in healthy people across ages. Through a sample-barcoded 5' primer and a J-beta primer mix, a second PCR was run for about 6 to 11 cycles. TCRdb called the 5' RACE reads again in MiXCR, with one record for every CDR3 protein. Of approximately 1,700,000 distinct CDR3 sequences listed, roughly two fifths are singletons. The sequencing sample was made of blood. The receptors were gathered from a human donor in good health.

This clonotype has a handful of counts. The V and J genes are TRBV15 and TRBJ1-1, with D unclear. Germline V gene data show CDR1 as LNHNV and CDR2 as YYDKDF (reference sequence). The CDR3 runs 12 residues. Trimming shortened V by 5 bases and J by 3 bases, and 7 bases separated the two germline ends. CDR3 residues: CATSVGYTEAFF. The DNA of the CDR3 is TGTGCCACCAGCGTGGGTTACACTGAAGCTTTCTTT.

The rearrangement uses TRBV29-1 and TRBJ1-1; TRBD1 might be the D (6 bases). The germline V gene has CDR1 SQVTM and CDR2 ANQGSEA. The germline V and J ends were trimmed by 4 bases and 3 bases, with 9 bases remaining between them. This CDR3 contains 12 residues. CDR3 in amino acids: CSVVGGHTEAFF. DNA for the CDR3: TGCAGCGTTGTCGGGGGGCACACTGAAGCTTTCTTT. The whole variable domain, remainder taken from reference TRBV29-1 and TRBJ1-1, is SAVISQKPSRDICQRGTSLTIQCQVDSQVTMMFWYRQQPGQSLTLIATANQGSEATYESGFVIDKFPISRPNLTFSTLTVSNMSPEDSSIYLCSVVGGHTEAFFGQGTRLTVV.

The chain combines TRBV25-1 with TRBJ1-5; D might be TRBD1 (6 bases). CDR1 MGHDK and CDR2 SYGVNS come from the germline V gene. Trimming took off 1 base at V and 10 bases at J, with 14 bases between the two ends. This CDR3 contains 14 residues. As DNA, the CDR3 is TGTGCCAGCAGTGAATTAGACAGGTCGGTTCCCCAGCATTTT. This sequence encodes CASSELDRSVPQHF. Looking up the rest from reference TRBV25-1 and TRBJ1-5 gives the full variable domain: EADIYQTPRYLVIGTGKKITLECSQTMGHDKMYWYQQDPGMELHLIHYSYGVNSTEKGDLSSESTVSRIRTEHFPLTLESARPSHTSQYLCASSELDRSVPQHFGDGTRLSIL.

The chain is built from TRBV7-9 and TRBJ2-6; tentatively, D is TRBD2 (6 bases). CDR3 length: 15 residues. Trimming shortened V by 8 bases and J by 0 bases, and 11 bases separated the two germline ends. Germline CDR1 is SEHNR and CDR2 is FQNEAQ (reference sequence). The CDR3 bases are TGTGCCAGCTCCTGGGGGGACTCTGGGGCCAACGTCCTGACTTTC. Its protein product is CASSWGDSGANVLTF.

V gene TRBV6-6 combines with J gene TRBJ1-1; tentatively, D is TRBD1 (5 bases). Germline-derived CDR1 and CDR2 are MNHNY and SVGAGI (reference sequence). V was pared by 7 bases and J by 1 base, with 13 bases between. This CDR3 is built from 14 residues. The CDR3 DNA sequence: TGTGCCAGCACCTCCAGGGCTCCGAACACTGAAGCTTTCTTT. Its translation is CASTSRAPNTEAFF.

The CDR3 DNA reads as TGCAGTGGTATGGGGTATCCCTCAAACACTGAAGCTTTCTTT. It yields the protein CSGMGYPSNTEAFF. V and J are TRBV20-1 and TRBJ1-1, with no clear D. Between the trimmed V and J ends, which lost 7 bases and 2 bases, there was a span of 17 bases. CDR3 length: 14 residues. Germline CDR1 is DFQATT and CDR2 is SNEGSKA (reference sequence).

The chain joins TRBV7-2 to TRBJ2-1; TRBD2 is a possible D gene (6 bases). TRBJ2-7 explains the end of the DNA better; the J call may be wrong. Per the germline V gene, CDR1 is SGHTA and CDR2 is FQGNSA. The CDR3 is made up of 14 amino acids. The CDR3 spells CASSFAGSSLEQYF. CDR3 nucleotides: TGTGCCAGCAGCTTTGCGGGGAGTTCCTTGGAGCAGTACTTC.

The gene calls are TRBV7-9 and TRBJ1-2; 9 bases match TRBD1. CDR3 length equals 15 residues. Germline V lookup: CDR1 SEHNR, CDR2 FQNEAQ (reference sequence). V gave up 2 bases and J gave up 6 bases; unmatched junction bases: 7. This CDR3 is CASSLPGTGKNGYTF. The CDR3 bases are TGTGCCAGCAGCTTACCAGGGACAGGGAAAAATGGCTACACCTTC.

This clonotype was seen a handful of times. The chain links TRBV12-3 or TRBV12-4 to TRBJ1-2; the D is unclear. The CDR3 sequence is 14 residues long. V was cut by 5 bases and J by 4 bases, with 14 bases left in between. CDR3 nucleotide sequence: TGTGCCAGCAGTACCAGATCGGCCTTCTATGGCTACACCTTC. The encoded protein is CASSTRSAFYGYTF.

This chain uses TRBV10-3 with TRBJ2-5, with 9 positions matching TRBD2. Germline values: CDR1 ENHRY, CDR2 SYGVKD. Losses at the gene ends were 10 bases for V and 5 bases for J; bases not matched to a gene: 5. The CDR3 contains 12 residues. For the CDR3, the DNA is TGTGCCACCGCGGGGGGGCCGGAGACCCAGTACTTC. Translated, it gives CATAGGPETQYF.

The chain carries TRBV29-1 and TRBJ2-1; 8 bases are a match to TRBD1. CDR3 length equals 13 residues. CDR1 and CDR2 from the germline V gene are SQVTM and ANQGSEA. The trim removed 4 bases at V and 7 bases at J, leaving 6 bases unmatched. The CDR3: CSVGRDRNNEQFF. CDR3 DNA sequence: TGCAGCGTTGGCAGGGACAGGAATAATGAGCAGTTCTTC.

V usage is TRBV5-1 and J usage is TRBJ2-5, with D uncertain. CDR3 length: 17 amino acids. Germline CDR1 is SGHRS and CDR2 is YFSETQ. V gave up 1 base and J gave up 3 bases, with 19 bases separating them. CDR3 protein: CASSLYPFERSEETQYF. CDR3 sequence (DNA): TGCGCCAGCAGCTTGTACCCCTTCGAGAGGTCCGAAGAGACCCAGTACTTC.

The genes are TRBV11-2 and TRBJ1-2; D is possibly TRBD1 (6 bases). This CDR3 spans 15 amino acids. Germline V gene data show CDR1 as SGHAT and CDR2 as FQNNGV. Trimming pared 4 bases from V and 4 bases from J, leaving 16 bases between. CDR3 bases: TGTGCCAGCAGCTATCTACTAGGGGGGGTCTATGGCTACACCTTC. Amino acid sequence: CASSYLLGGVYGYTF.

The gene calls are TRBV5-1 and TRBJ2-1; D may be TRBD1 (6 bases). Germline assignment: CDR1 SGHRS and CDR2 YFSETQ. The CDR3 is made up of 15 amino acids. V gave up 0 bases and J gave up 5 bases, with 12 bases separating them. In DNA, the CDR3 is TGCGCCAGCAGCTTGGTTGGGGGCGTTAACAATGAGCAGTTCTTC. It translates to CASSLVGGVNNEQFF.

This clonotype was seen only a few times. The chain recombines TRBV6-1 with TRBJ2-7; tentative D call: TRBD1 (6 bases). This CDR3 region has 13 residues. V was shortened by 5 bases and J by 3 bases, with 11 bases between the two germline ends. Germline CDR1 MNHNS, CDR2 SASEGT. DNA for the CDR3: TGTGCCAGCAGTCCCCGACAGGTCTACGAGCAGTACTTC. Translation gives CASSPRQVYEQYF.

The chain combines TRBV20-1 with TRBJ1-2; D is perhaps TRBD1 (6 bases). Germline V gene sequence: CDR1 DFQATT, CDR2 SNEGSKA (reference sequence). V was shortened by 5 bases and J by 4 bases, with 17 bases between the two germline ends. There are 14 residues in the CDR3. The CDR3: CSAGVQGSFYGYTF. As DNA, the CDR3 is TGCAGTGCTGGGGTACAGGGTTCGTTCTATGGCTACACCTTC.

The rearrangement joins TRBV6-5 to TRBJ2-1; tentatively, D is TRBD1 or TRBD2 (5 bases each). Germline V gene data show CDR1 as MNHEY and CDR2 as SVGAGI. V was trimmed by 5 bases and J by 7 bases, leaving 18 bases between them. The CDR3 loop spans 15 amino acids. For the CDR3, the DNA is TGTGCCAGCAGTCCCGGACAACACAGAGGGAATGAGCAGTTCTTC. The encoded protein is CASSPGQHRGNEQFF.

Details on this clonotype: Since the CDR3 does not end with the conserved phenylalanine or tryptophan, this likely comes from a read error. The V call is TRBV5-6, the J call TRBJ2-1, with D unresolved. This CDR3 spans 11 amino acids. Trimming removed 0 bases from V and 10 bases from J, with 5 bases in between. Germline-derived CDR1 and CDR2 are SGHDT and YYEEEE. The DNA of the CDR3 is TGTGCCAGCAGCTTGGGCGGCGAGCAGTTCTTA. Its translation is CASSLGGEQFL.

This clonotype was detected a few times. One end of the junction does not line up with germline, which may come from a read error. The chain combines TRBV5-1 with TRBJ1-1, with TRBD1 matching 7 bases. The germline V gene has CDR1 SGHRS and CDR2 YFSETQ. CDR3 length equals 13 residues. CDR3 residues: CASSSDRATEAFF. CDR3 nucleotides: TGTGCCAGCAGTTCAGACAGGGCTACTGAAGCTTTCTTT.

This clonotype was observed a handful of times. V and J are TRBV2 and TRBJ2-7; D is unresolved. The germline V and J ends were trimmed by 3 bases and 2 bases, with 17 bases remaining between them. The V gene's germline CDR1 is SNHLY and CDR2 FYNNEI. CDR3 length equals 16 residues. Written as DNA, the CDR3 is TGTGCCAGCAGTGAGTTCTCATCACGTGGGCCCTACGAGCAGTACTTC. Translating gives CASSEFSSRGPYEQYF.

This clonotype turned up a few times. The chain employs TRBV5-1 and TRBJ2-5, with TRBD2 identical over 9 bases. Germline V gives CDR1 SGHRS, CDR2 YFSETQ. This CDR3 has 17 amino acids. The V and J ends lost 4 bases and 2 bases, in that order; junction bases with no gene match: 12. The CDR3 sequence: CASSVGQAGGSQETQYF. The CDR3 DNA reads TGCGCCAGCAGCGTGGGACAAGCGGGGGGTTCACAAGAGACCCAGTACTTC. Complete variable domain (other parts from reference TRBV5-1 and TRBJ2-5): KAGVTQTPRYLIKTRGQQVTLSCSPISGHRSVSWYQQTPGQGLQFLFEYFSETQRNKGNFPGRFSGRQFSNSRSEMNVSTLELGDSALYLCASSVGQAGGSQETQYFGPGTRLLVL.